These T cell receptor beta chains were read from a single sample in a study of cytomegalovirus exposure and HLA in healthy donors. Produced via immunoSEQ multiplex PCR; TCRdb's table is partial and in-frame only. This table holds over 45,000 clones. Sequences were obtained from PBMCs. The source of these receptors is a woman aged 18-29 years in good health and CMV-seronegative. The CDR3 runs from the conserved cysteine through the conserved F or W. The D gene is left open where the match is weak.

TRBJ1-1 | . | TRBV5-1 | TGCGCCAGCAGCATTCAAGGGACGGAGGGTGGTGAAGCTTTCTTT | CASSIQGTEGGEAFF
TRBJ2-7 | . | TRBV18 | TGTGCCAGCTCACCGACAAGGGGGATGGATTACGAGCAGTACTTC | CASSPTRGMDYEQYF
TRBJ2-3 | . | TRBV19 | TGTGCCAGTAGTATCCGGTGGGATACGCAGTATTTT | CASSIRWDTQYF
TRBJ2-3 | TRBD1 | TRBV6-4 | TGTGCCAGCAGTGACTCGAGGACAGGCCCAGATAAGCAGTATTTT | CASSDSRTGPDKQYF
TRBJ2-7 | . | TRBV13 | TGTGCCAGCAGCTCCTACTACGAGCAGTACTTC | CASSSYYEQYF
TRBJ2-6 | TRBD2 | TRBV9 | TGTGCCAGCAGCGCCTGGGGGGGGACTGACTCTGGGGCCAACGTCCTGACTTTC | CASSAWGGTDSGANVLTF
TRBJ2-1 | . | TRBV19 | TGTGCCAGTAGTATCGGCGCCTGGGGAGCAAATGAGCAGTTCTTC | CASSIGAWGANEQFF
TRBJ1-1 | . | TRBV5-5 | TGTGCCAGCAGCCCCCGAGCGGGGGCAGACACTGAAGCTTTCTTT | CASSPRAGADTEAFF
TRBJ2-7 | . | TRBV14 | TGTGCCAGCAGCCCAGGATTCGAGCAGTACTTC | CASSPGFEQYF
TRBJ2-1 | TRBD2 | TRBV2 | TGTGCCAGCAGTGTTAGCGGGGGGGCCCGCTCCAGGCAGTTCTTC | CASSVSGGARSRQFF
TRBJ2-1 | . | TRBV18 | TGTGCCAGCTCACCACTAGCAATCTACAATGAGCAGTTCTTC | CASSPLAIYNEQFF
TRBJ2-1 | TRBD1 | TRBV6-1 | TGTGCCAGCAGTGAAAATTCGGGGACAGGGCACAATGAGCAGTTCTTC | CASSENSGTGHNEQFF
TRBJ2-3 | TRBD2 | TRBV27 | TGTGCCAGCAGTTTGGCTCTAGCGGGGCTAGATACGCAGTATTTT | CASSLALAGLDTQYF
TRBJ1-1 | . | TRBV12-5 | TGTGCTAGTGGTTTGACGTACGTCGGGGGAAAGAACACTGAAGCTTTCTTT | CASGLTYVGGKNTEAFF
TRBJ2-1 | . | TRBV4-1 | TGCGCCAGCAGCCAAGGGGCCGGGACTGCGTACAATGAGCAGTTCTTC | CASSQGAGTAYNEQFF
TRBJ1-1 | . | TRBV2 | TGTGCCAGCGTTGAAGTCGTGCGAACTGAAGCTTTCTTT | CASVEVVRTEAFF
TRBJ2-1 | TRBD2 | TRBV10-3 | TGTGCCATCAAGGATAGCGGGGGCGAAAGCTCCTACAATGAGCAGTTCTTC | CAIKDSGGESSYNEQFF
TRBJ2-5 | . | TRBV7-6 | TGTGCCAGCAGCCTTGTAGGGGGGGGATTCCAAGAGACCCAGTACTTC | CASSLVGGGFQETQYF
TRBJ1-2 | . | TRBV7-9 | TGTGCCAGCAGCGCCCAGGACTATGGCTACACCTTC | CASSAQDYGYTF
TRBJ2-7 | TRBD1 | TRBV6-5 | TGTGCCAGCAGTTACTCTCGAACAGGGGGCTACGAGCAGTACTTC | CASSYSRTGGYEQYF
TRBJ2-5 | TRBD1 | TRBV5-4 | TGTGCCAGCAGCTTCCTCACAGGGGGAGGAGAGACCCAGTACTTC | CASSFLTGGGETQYF
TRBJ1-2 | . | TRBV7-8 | TGTGCCAGCAGCTTAGCTCGAAAGGGGTCCCATGGCTACACCTTC | CASSLARKGSHGYTF
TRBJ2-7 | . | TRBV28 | TGTGCCAGCAGGAGGGCGGGTAACGAGCAGTACTTC | CASRRAGNEQYF
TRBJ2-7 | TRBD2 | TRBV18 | TGTGCCAGCTCATCCCGACTAGCGGGAGGGCGTGAGCAGTACTTC | CASSSRLAGGREQYF
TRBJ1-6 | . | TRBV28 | TGTGCCAGCAGTTATGCTATGACAGGTGGGACGGAACTCTCACCCCTCCACTTT | CASSYAMTGGTELSPLHF
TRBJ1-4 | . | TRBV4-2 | TGTGCCAGCAGCCCTGCCGGTGCAACTAATGAAAAACTGTTTTTT | CASSPAGATNEKLFF
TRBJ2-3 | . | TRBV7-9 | TGTGCCAGCAGCTTAGGAGGGGGTGGTACAGATACGCAGTATTTT | CASSLGGGGTDTQYF
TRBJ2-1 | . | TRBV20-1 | TGCAGTGCTGCCCTAAAGCAGTTCTTC | CSAALKQFF
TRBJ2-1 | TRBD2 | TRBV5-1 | TGCGCCAGCAGCTTAAGCGGGATGACCGACAATGAGCAGTTCTTC | CASSLSGMTDNEQFF
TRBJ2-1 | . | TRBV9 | TGTGCCAGCAGCGCCCTTGGCGGCTCCTACAATGAGCAGTTCTTC | CASSALGGSYNEQFF
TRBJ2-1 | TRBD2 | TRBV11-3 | TGTGCCAGCAGCTTCAGTGGGACTAGCGGGAGTGATACCTACAATGAGCAGTTCTTC | CASSFSGTSGSDTYNEQFF
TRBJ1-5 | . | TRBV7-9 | TGTGCCAGCAGCTTCGGTAGCAATCAGCCCCAGCATTTT | CASSFGSNQPQHF
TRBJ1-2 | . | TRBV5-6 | TGTGCCAGCAGCTTGGAGATACAGGGCCCTGGCTACACCTTC | CASSLEIQGPGYTF
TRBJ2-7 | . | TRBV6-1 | TGTGCCAGCCAGGGCCTGGGCTTTGATTGGGACGAGCAGTACTTC | CASQGLGFDWDEQYF
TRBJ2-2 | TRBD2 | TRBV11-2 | TGTGCCAGCAGCTTAAAGGGACTAGCGGGAAGTGGGGAGCTGTTTTTT | CASSLKGLAGSGELFF
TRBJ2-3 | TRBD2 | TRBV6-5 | TGTGCCAGCAGTTACACTAGCGGGGGGGCAGATACGCAGTATTTT | CASSYTSGGADTQYF
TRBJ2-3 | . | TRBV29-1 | TGCAGCGTTGGTGCAACTGATACGCAGTATTTT | CSVGATDTQYF
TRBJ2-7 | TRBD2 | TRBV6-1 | TGTGCCAGCAGTGAGGCCGGGACTAGACCCTACGAGCAGTACTTC | CASSEAGTRPYEQYF
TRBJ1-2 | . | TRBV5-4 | TGTGCCAGCAGTTCCCAAGGCGGGGGCCACTATGGCTACACCTTC | CASSSQGGGHYGYTF
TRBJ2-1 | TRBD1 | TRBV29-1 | TGCAGCGGTCAGGGGGCCAATGAGCAGTTCTTC | CSGQGANEQFF
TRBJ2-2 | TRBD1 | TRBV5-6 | TGTGCCAGCCGAGAGACAGGGTTAACCGGGGAGCTGTTTTTT | CASRETGLTGELFF
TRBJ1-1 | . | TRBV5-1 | TGCGCCAGCAGCTTTCTGGGAGTCACTGAAGCTTTCTTT | CASSFLGVTEAFF
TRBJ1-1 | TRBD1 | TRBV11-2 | TGTGCCAGCGCCAAGGACAGGGACACTGAAGCTTTCTTT | CASAKDRDTEAFF
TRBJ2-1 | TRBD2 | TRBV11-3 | TGTGCCAGCAGCTTAGCGGGGGGTTCCTACAATGAGCAGTTCTTC | CASSLAGGSYNEQFF
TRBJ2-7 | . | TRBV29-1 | TGCAGCGTTAAAGACGGGTTTATTGCCGAGCAGTACTTC | CSVKDGFIAEQYF
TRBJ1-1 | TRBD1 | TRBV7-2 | TGTGCCAGCAGCTTAGCGTACAGGGGAAACACTGAAGCTTTCTTT | CASSLAYRGNTEAFF
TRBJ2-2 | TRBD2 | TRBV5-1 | TGCGCCAGCTATAGCGGGGGTACGAACACCGGGGAGCTGTTTTTT | CASYSGGTNTGELFF
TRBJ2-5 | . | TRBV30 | TGTGCCTGGAGTGTAAACCACATACAAGAGACCCAGTACTTC | CAWSVNHIQETQYF
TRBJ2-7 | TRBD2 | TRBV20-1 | TGCAGTGCCTGGGGGGGCTACGAGCAGTACTTC | CSAWGGYEQYF
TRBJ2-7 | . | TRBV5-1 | TGCGCCAGCAGCCCCAGGGGCTACGAGCAGTACTTC | CASSPRGYEQYF
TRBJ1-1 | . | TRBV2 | TGTGCCAGCAGCGGGGGACGGATGAACACTGAAGCTTTCTTT | CASSGGRMNTEAFF
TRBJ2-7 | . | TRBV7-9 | TGTGCCAGCAGCTTACCATCCTCCTACGAGCAGTACTTC | CASSLPSSYEQYF
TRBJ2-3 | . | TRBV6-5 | TGTGCCAGCAGTTATAAGGGGCCTCGCACAGATACGCAGTATTTT | CASSYKGPRTDTQYF